This TCR beta chain was recorded in a study of blood T cell repertoires in COVID-19. TCRdb's copy holds only in-frame clones and misses some; the assay was immunoSEQ multiplex PCR. The sample carries under 200,000 clones, around nine tenths recorded once. The CDR3 runs 14 residues. Unmatched junction bases numbered 4, after V lost 5 bases and J lost 2 bases. The germline gives CDR1 SGHTA, CDR2 FQGNSA. Material: PBMCs or T cells enriched from blood (not recorded which). The chain recombines TRBV7-2 with TRBJ2-3; 7 bases align to TRBD2. This clonotype was obtained from a woman aged 45-60 years who had recovered from COVID-19. The CDR3 is CASSPRDYTDTQYF. CDR3 in DNA: TGTGCCAGCAGCCCACGGGACTACACAGATACGCAGTATTTT.